This T cell receptor beta chain was sequenced during a study of CD8+CD57+ T cells in acquired aplastic anemia. Whole-study results and caveats: There were about 27 CD8+ CDR3 sequences that occurred in both patients and controls.

About this clonotype itself: Antigen: not known.

The authors sequenced patients whose flow cytometry had shown CD8+CD57+ cell expansion. Each patient had severe acquired aplastic anemia. TCR beta VDJ and CDR3 profiles were obtained from a genomic DNA template. TCRdb independently ran MiXCR on the reads; one entry per CDR3 protein. The table records about 150,000 distinct CDR3 sequences, about 48% of them present only once. Germline CDR1 and CDR2: SGHTA and FQGTGA. Trimming left V 6 bases short and J 8 bases short, with 10 bases between. This CDR3 contains 12 residues. Sequences were obtained from sorted CD4+, CD8+, or CD8+CD57+ T cells (not recorded which) from PBMCs. The receptor was isolated from a human donor with aplastic anemia. The V gene is TRBV7-3, the J gene TRBJ2-2, with unresolved D. CDR3 protein: CASRAPVGELFF. The CDR3 region has the DNA TGTGCCAGCAGAGCCCCAGTAGGGGAGCTGTTTTTT.